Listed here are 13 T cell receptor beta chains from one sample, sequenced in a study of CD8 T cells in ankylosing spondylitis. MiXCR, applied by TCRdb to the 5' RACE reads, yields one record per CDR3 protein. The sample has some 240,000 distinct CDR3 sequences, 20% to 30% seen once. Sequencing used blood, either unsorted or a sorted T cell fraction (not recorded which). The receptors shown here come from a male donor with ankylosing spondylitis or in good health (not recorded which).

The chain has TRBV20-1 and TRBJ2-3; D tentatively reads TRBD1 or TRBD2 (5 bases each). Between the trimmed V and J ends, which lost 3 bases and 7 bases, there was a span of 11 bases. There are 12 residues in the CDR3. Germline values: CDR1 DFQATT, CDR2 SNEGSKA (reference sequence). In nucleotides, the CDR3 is TGCAGTGCTAGCTCCGAGGGGTATACGCAGTATTTT. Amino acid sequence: CSASSEGYTQYF.

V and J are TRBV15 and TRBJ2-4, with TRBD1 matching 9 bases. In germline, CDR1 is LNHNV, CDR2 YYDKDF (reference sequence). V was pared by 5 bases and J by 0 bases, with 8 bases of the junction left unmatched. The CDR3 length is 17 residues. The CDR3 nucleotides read TGTGCCACCAGCGAAGAAGGACAGGGGCGAGCCAAAAACATTCAGTACTTC. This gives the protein CATSEEGQGRAKNIQYF.

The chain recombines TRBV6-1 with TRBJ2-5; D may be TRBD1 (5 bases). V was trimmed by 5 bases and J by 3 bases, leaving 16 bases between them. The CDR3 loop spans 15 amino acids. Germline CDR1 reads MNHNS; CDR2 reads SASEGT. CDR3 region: CASSPRRVREETQYF. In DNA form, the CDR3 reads TGTGCCAGCAGTCCCCGCAGGGTTCGGGAAGAGACCCAGTACTTC.

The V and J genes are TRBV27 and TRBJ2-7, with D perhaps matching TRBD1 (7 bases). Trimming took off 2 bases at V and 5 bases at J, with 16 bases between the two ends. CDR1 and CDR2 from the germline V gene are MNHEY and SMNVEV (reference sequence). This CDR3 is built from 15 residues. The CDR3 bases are TGTGCCAGCAGTTTAGAAGGGCAGGGGGGTCACGAGCAGTACTTC. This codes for CASSLEGQGGHEQYF.

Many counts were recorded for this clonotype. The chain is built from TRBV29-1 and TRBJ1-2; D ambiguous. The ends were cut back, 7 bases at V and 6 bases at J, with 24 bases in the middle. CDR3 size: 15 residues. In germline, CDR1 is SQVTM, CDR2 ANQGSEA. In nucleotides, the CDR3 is TGCAGCGGCGGGTCTTCGGCGGACGGTGGGGATGGCTACACCTTC. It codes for CSGGSSADGGDGYTF.

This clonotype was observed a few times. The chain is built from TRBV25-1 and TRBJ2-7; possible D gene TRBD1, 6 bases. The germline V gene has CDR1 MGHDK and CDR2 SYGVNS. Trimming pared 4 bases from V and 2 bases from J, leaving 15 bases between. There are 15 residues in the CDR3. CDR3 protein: CASSARQARAYEQYF. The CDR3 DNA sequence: TGTGCCAGCAGTGCCCGACAGGCAAGAGCCTACGAGCAGTACTTC.

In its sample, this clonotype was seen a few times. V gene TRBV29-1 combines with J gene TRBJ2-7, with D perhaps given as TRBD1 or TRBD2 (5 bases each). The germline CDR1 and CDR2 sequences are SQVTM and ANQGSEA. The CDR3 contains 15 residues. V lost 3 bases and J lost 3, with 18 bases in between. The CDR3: CSVEGTDTPDYEQYF. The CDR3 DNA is TGCAGCGTTGAGGGGACGGACACCCCTGACTACGAGCAGTACTTC.

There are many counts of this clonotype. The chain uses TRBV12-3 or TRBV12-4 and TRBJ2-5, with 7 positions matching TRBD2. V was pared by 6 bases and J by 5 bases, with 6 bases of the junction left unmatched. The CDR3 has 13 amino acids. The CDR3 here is CASSRGGGETQYF. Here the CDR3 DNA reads TGTGCCAGCAGCCGCGGGGGTGGGGAGACCCAGTACTTC.

CDR3 DNA sequence: TGTGCCAGCAGTTTAGCGGACCGGGACTACAATGAGCAGTTCTTC. It specifies CASSLADRDYNEQFF. The genes are TRBV28 and TRBJ2-1, with a weak D call TRBD2 (5 bases). V shed 2 bases and J shed 3 bases, with 11 bases lying between them. Germline-derived CDR1 and CDR2 are MDHEN and SYDVKM. This CDR3 is built from 15 residues.

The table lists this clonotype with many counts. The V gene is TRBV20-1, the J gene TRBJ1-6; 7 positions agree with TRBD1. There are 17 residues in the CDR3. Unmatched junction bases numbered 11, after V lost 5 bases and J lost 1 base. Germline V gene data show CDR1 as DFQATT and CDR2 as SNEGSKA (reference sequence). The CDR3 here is CSAYRGPRASYNSPLHF. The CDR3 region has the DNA TGCAGTGCTTACAGGGGCCCAAGAGCTTCCTATAATTCACCCCTCCACTTT.

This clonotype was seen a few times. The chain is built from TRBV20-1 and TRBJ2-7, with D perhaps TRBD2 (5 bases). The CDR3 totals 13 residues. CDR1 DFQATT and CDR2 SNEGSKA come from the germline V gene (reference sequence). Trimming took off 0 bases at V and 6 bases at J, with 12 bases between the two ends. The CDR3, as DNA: TGCAGTGCTAGAGATAGGCGGGTCCCCGAGCAGTACTTC. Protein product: CSARDRRVPEQYF.

CDR3 bases: TGCAGCGTGCATAAGGGGGGGCGGAACACCGGGGAGCTGTTTTTT. This encodes CSVHKGGRNTGELFF. The V and J genes are TRBV29-1 and TRBJ2-2; the D gene is possibly TRBD2 (7 bases). This CDR3 contains 15 residues. Trimming removed 6 bases at V and 1 base at J, with 15 bases between. Germline assignment: CDR1 SQVTM and CDR2 ANQGSEA.

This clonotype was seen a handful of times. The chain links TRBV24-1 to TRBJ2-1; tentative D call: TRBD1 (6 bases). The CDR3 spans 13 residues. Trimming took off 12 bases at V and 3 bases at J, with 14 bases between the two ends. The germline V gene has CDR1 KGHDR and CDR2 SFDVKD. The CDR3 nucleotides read TGTGCCGTCCGGAAGGACAGCTACAATGAGCAGTTCTTC. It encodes CAVRKDSYNEQFF.